This T cell receptor (beta chain) was profiled in a study of early T cells in non-severe SARS-CoV-2 infection. This clonotype was counted at least ten times. This CDR3 spans 14 amino acids. CDR1 SGHVS and CDR2 FNYEAQ come from the germline V gene. V was shortened by 5 bases and J by 0 bases, with 10 bases between the two germline ends. Via MiXCR, TCRdb re-called the 5' RACE reads, giving one row per CDR3 protein. This table holds 25,000 to 30,000 distinct CDR3 sequences, around 5.3% found once. The receptor was derived from an adult who was a healthcare worker with PCR-confirmed SARS-CoV-2 infection or an uninfected control (not recorded which). The V gene is TRBV7-6, the J gene TRBJ2-5, with D uncertain. The sequencing sample was made of whole blood. CDR3 in amino acids: CASSHTVYQETQYF. The DNA of the CDR3 is TGTGCCAGCAGCCACACCGTTTACCAAGAGACCCAGTACTTC.